This TCR beta chain was sequenced during a study of T cells in tuberculosis. J lost 5 bases, V lost 4 bases, and 2 bases had no gene match. Per germline, CDR1 MNHEY and CDR2 SMNVEV (reference sequence). CDR3 length equals 14 residues. On this clone itself: As yet, its antigen is unknown. The same CDR3 can be traced to other DNA sequences in this sample.

The assay was immunoSEQ multiplex PCR, and TCRdb's table has in-frame clones only and misses some. The table shows 29,000 or so clones, with around 90% occurring only once. Time point in this sample: new active TB diagnosis, blood taken before or within 7 days of starting treatment. Study-level findings and limits: Smaller alpha distances in active tuberculosis partly reflected shorter CDR3-alpha lengths. Active tuberculosis alpha repertoires lay closer to GMM-specific TCRs than controls'.

This chain links TRBV27 with TRBJ2-3, with 11 bases lining up with TRBD2. Material: PBMCs, obtained at tuberculosis diagnosis. This TCR derives from an adult with tuberculosis. CDR3 sequence: CASSSLAGGDTQYF. Written as DNA, the CDR3 is TGTGCCAGCAGTTCTCTAGCGGGAGGAGATACGCAGTATTTT.